This T cell receptor beta chain was profiled in a study of cytomegalovirus exposure and HLA in healthy donors. Study-level points and caveats: CMV serostatus was the only recorded immune exposure for donors. TCR beta sequences reportedly predicted most subjects' HLA-A and HLA-B alleles accurately. Altogether, more than 150 TCR beta chains were recorded as cytomegalovirus-associated.

Healthy individuals who donated bone marrow served as the donors. The CDR3 is 14 residues long. From germline, CDR1 is LNHDA and CDR2 SQIVND (reference sequence). V dropped 4 bases and J dropped 5; count of bases not matched to a gene: 4. Regarding this clone: Its matching antigen is unknown.

13 Jbeta primers and 60 Vbeta primers were used for the PCR. Method: immunoSEQ multiplex PCR; TCRdb's copy keeps in-frame clones and lacks some. Found here are roughly 50,000 clones; the top ten clones hold 6.5% to 8.5%. The source material was PBMCs. The genes are TRBV19 and TRBJ2-1; TRBD1 aligns across 8 bases. This sequence originates from a woman aged 40 to 50 in good health and CMV-seronegative. The CDR3 DNA follows: TGTGCCAGTAGTACCCGACAGGGGCACAATGAGCAGTTCTTC. Its translation: CASSTRQGHNEQFF.